This T cell receptor (beta chain) was captured by sequencing in a study of beta chain features in type 1 diabetes. Study findings and constraints: Shorter TCRB CDR3s, moderately but significantly so, were found in Type 1 diabetes patients in all four CD4+ subsets.

In total, each donor contributed a single heparinised blood draw that averaged about 110 mL. The entirety of the isolated RNA underwent reverse transcription, so expressed TCRB transcripts were sequenced. Reads for stem cell-like memory T cell samples averaged about 1.01 million. Assay used: immunoSEQ multiplex PCR; TCRdb lists only in-frame clones, some missing. The sample yields about 110,000 clones, roughly 40% seen once. CDR3 length: 16 residues. The V and J ends lost 2 bases and 6 bases respectively, with 19 bases between them. Germline V CDR1 and CDR2: SGHVS, FQNEAQ. Of note for this clone: No antigen is known for it.

The chain carries TRBV7-8 and TRBJ2-5, with a possible D match to TRBD2 (6 bases). The sample was stem cell memory CD4+ T cells from blood. The receptor was derived from a woman in her late teens or twenties in good health. The CDR3 reads CASSLLTSRILQTQYF. The CDR3 region has the DNA TGTGCCAGCAGCTTACTTACTAGCAGGATCCTCCAGACCCAGTACTTC.